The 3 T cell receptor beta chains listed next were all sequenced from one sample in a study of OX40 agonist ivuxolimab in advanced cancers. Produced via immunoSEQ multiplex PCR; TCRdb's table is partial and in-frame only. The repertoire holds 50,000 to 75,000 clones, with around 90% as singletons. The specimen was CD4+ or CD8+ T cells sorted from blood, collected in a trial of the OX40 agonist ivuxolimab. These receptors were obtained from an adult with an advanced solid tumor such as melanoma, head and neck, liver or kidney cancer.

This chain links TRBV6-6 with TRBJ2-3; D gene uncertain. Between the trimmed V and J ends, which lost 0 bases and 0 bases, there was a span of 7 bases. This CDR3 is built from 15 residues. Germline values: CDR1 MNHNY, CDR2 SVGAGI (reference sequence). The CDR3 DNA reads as TGTGCCAGCAGTTACTCAGGCGGAAGCACAGATACGCAGTATTTT. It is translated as CASSYSGGSTDTQYF.

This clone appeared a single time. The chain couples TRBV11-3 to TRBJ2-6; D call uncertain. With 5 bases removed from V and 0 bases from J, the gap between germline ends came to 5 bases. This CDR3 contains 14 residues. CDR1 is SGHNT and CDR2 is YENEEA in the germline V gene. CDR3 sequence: CASSLSSGANVLTF. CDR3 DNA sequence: TGTGCCAGCAGCCTAAGCTCTGGGGCCAACGTCCTGACTTTC.

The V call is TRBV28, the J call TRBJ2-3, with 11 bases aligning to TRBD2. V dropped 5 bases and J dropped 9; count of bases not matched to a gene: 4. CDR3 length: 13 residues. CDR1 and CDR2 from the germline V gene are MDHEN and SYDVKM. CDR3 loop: CASSTSGSGTQYF. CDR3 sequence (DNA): TGTGCCAGCAGTACTAGCGGGAGTGGAACGCAGTATTTT.